The T cell receptor beta chain under discussion was sequenced for a study of shared clonotypes between healthy human individuals. Study results and limitations: Generally, naive subsets (rather than memory subsets) showed larger estimated richness.

Assay: immunoSEQ multiplex PCR; the TCRdb copy retains only in-frame clones and omits some. The sample has roughly 2,500,000 clones, roughly 93% seen once; the top ten hold about 0.39%. There were only Caucasian adults among the donors, and all lived in Nashville, Tennessee. CD45RA+ naive and CD45RA-negative memory subsets were separated from CD4+ cells. The V segment lost 1 base and the J segment 15 bases; nucleotides outside the gene matches: 7. Germline CDR1 reads SNHLY; CDR2 reads FYNNEI. The CDR3 runs to 13 residues. Points on this clone: Its antigen is undetermined.

The sequence came from a man aged 18 to 35 in good health. Some clones in this sample may be carry-over from other donors' samples. The chain recombines TRBV2 with TRBJ2-1; 9 nucleotides line up with TRBD2. The source material was naive CD4+ T cells from PBMCs. The subset is: CD45RA+ positively selected. CDR3 in DNA: TGTGCCAGCAGTGAAGATAGGCTAGCGGGACCGTTCTTC. It yields the protein CASSEDRLAGPFF.